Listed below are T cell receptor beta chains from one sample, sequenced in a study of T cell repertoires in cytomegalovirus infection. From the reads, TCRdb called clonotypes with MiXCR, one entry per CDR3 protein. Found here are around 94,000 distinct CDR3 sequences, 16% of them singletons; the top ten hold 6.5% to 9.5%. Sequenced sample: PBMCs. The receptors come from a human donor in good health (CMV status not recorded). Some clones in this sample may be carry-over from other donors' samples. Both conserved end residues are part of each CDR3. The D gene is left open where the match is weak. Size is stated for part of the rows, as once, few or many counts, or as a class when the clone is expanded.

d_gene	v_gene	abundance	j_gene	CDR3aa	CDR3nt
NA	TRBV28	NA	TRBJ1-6	CASGNPGTRFIVRDSPLHF	TGTGCCAGCGGGAATCCCGGGACTAGATTCATTGTGCGGGATTCACCCCTCCACTTT
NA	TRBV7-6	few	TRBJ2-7	CASSLGVHEQYF	TGTGCCAGCAGCTTAGGGGTTCACGAGCAGTACTTC
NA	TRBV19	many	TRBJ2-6	CASSIAATGSGANVLTF	TGTGCCAGTAGTATAGCCGCCACAGGGTCTGGGGCCAACGTCCTGACTTTC
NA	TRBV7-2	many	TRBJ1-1	CASSYGGTENTEAFF	TGTGCCAGCAGCTATGGGGGCACTGAGAACACTGAAGCTTTCTTT
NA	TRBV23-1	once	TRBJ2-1	CASSQPDRDNEQFF	TGCGCCAGCAGTCAACCCGACAGAGACAATGAGCAGTTCTTC
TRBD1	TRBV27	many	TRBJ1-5	CASSPTGTRVNQPQHF	TGTGCCAGCAGTCCGACAGGGACCCGGGTCAATCAGCCCCAGCATTTT
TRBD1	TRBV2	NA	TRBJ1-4	CASNFDRGVNEKLFF	TGTGCCAGCAATTTCGACAGGGGGGTGAATGAAAAACTGTTTTTT
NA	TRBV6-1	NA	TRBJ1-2	CASSMMMGVEKYGYTF	TGTGCCAGCAGCATGATGATGGGGGTCGAAAAATATGGCTACACCTTC
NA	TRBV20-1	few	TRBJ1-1	CSARDPGSNTEAFF	TGCAGTGCTAGAGACCCGGGATCGAACACTGAAGCTTTCTTT
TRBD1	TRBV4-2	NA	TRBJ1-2	CASSRETGTDYGYTF	TGTGCCAGCAGCCGGGAGACAGGGACCGACTATGGCTACACCTTC
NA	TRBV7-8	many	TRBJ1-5	CASSLVGGRQNQPQHF	TGTGCCAGCAGCTTAGTCGGTGGGCGGCAAAATCAGCCCCAGCATTTT
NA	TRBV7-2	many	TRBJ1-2	CASSTDGNYGYTF	TGTGCCAGCAGCACCGACGGGAACTATGGCTACACCTTC
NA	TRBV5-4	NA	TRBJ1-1	CASSPRTVNTEAFF	TGTGCCAGCAGCCCCCGGACAGTTAACACTGAAGCTTTCTTT
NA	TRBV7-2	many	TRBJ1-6	CASSLGAPLHF	TGTGCCAGCAGCTTAGGGGCACCCCTCCACTTT
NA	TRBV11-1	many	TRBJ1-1	CASSLTFRAEAFF	TGTGCCAGCAGCTTGACGTTTCGAGCTGAAGCTTTCTTT
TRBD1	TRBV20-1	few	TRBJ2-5	CSARTGGDRETQYF	TGCAGTGCACGGACAGGGGGCGATCGGGAGACCCAGTACTTC
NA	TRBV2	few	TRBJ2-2	CASSAGFTGELFF	TGTGCCAGCAGTGCTGGGTTCACCGGGGAGCTGTTTTTT
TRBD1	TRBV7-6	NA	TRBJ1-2	CASSLTGEWNGYTF	TGTGCCAGCAGTCTTACAGGGGAATGGAATGGCTACACCTTC
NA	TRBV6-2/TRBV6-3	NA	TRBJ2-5	CASSYSLLETQYF	TGTGCCAGCAGTTACTCCCTGCTTGAGACCCAGTACTTC
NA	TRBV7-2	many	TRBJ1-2	CASSLDRQNGYTF	TGTGCCAGCAGCTTAGATCGTCAGAATGGCTACACCTTC
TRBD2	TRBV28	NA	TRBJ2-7	CASSPTGLDTYEQYF	TGTGCCAGCAGTCCCACCGGACTAGATACCTACGAGCAGTACTTC
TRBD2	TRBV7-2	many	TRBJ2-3	CASRYPGLASTDTQYF	TGTGCCAGCAGATACCCCGGACTAGCCTCGACAGATACGCAGTATTTT
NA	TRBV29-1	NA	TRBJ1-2	CSVVARSLEGYGYTF	TGCAGCGTTGTCGCCAGGTCCCTTGAAGGCTATGGCTACACCTTC
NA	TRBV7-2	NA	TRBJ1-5	CASSLVPEPQHF	TGTGCCAGCAGCTTAGTGCCCGAGCCCCAGCATTTT
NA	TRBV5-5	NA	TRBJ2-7	CASSLGYSDEQYF	TGTGCCAGCAGCTTGGGATACAGCGACGAGCAGTACTTC
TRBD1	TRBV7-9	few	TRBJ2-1	CASSGRDRGRRNEQFF	TGTGCCAGCAGCGGAAGGGACAGGGGGCGACGGAATGAGCAGTTCTTC
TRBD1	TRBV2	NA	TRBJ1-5	CASSNRRTGNQPQHF	TGTGCCAGCAGTAACCGTCGGACAGGGAATCAGCCCCAGCATTTT
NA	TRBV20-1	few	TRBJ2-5	CSATAPRASQETQYF	TGCAGTGCTACCGCACCGAGGGCTTCCCAAGAGACCCAGTACTTC
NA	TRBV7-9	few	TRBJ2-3	CASSPPPTTDTQYF	TGTGCCAGCAGCCCCCCCCCCACCACAGATACGCAGTATTTT
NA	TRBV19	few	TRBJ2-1	CASSIGYSYNEQFF	TGTGCCAGTAGTATTGGTTACTCCTACAATGAGCAGTTCTTC
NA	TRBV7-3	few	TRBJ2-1	CASSLDGGGNEQFF	TGTGCCAGCAGCTTAGACGGGGGCGGCAATGAGCAGTTCTTC
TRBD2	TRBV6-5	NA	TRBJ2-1	CASSYSASGGARNEQFF	TGTGCCAGCAGTTACTCGGCTAGCGGGGGGGCCAGGAATGAGCAGTTCTTC
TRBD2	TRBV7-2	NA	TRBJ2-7	CASSQGTSDYEQYF	TGTGCCAGCAGCCAAGGGACTAGCGACTACGAGCAGTACTTC
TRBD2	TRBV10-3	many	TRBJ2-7	CAMSTGGGTLSEQYF	TGTGCCATGTCTACCGGGGGGGGGACCCTCTCTGAGCAGTACTTC
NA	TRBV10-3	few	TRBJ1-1	CAISGSNTEAFF	TGTGCCATCAGCGGATCGAACACTGAAGCTTTCTTT
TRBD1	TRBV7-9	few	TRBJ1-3	CASGKQGASGNTIYF	TGTGCCAGCGGAAAACAGGGGGCGTCTGGAAACACCATATATTTT
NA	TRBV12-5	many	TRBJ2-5	CASGFVPETQYF	TGTGCTAGTGGTTTCGTACCGGAGACCCAGTACTTC
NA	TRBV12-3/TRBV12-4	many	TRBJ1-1	CASSPLSLGEAFF	TGTGCCAGCAGTCCACTGTCATTGGGCGAAGCTTTCTTT
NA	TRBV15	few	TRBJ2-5	CATSRAYHWTAPGETQYF	TGTGCCACCAGCAGAGCTTATCATTGGACAGCGCCGGGGGAGACCCAGTACTTC
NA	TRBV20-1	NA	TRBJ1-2	CSATPTYDGIYGYTF	TGCAGTGCTACTCCAACATACGACGGGATCTATGGCTACACCTTC
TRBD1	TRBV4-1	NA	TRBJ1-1	CASSQDHEGALDTEAFF	TGCGCCAGCAGCCAAGATCACGAGGGGGCGTTAGACACTGAAGCTTTCTTT
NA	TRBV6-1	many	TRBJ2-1	CASSRGEQFF	TGTGCCAGCAGCCGGGGGGAGCAGTTCTTC
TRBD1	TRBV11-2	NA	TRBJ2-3	CASSSGQSDTQYF	TGTGCCAGCAGCTCGGGACAGTCAGATACGCAGTATTTT
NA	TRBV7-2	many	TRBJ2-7	CASSLYSEQYF	TGTGCCAGCAGCTTATATTCCGAGCAGTACTTC
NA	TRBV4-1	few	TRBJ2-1	CASSQNLRRNEQFF	TGCGCCAGCAGCCAAAACTTGCGGCGAAATGAGCAGTTCTTC
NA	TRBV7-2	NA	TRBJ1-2	CASSVTEFSGYTF	TGTGCCAGCAGCGTTACAGAATTCTCTGGCTACACCTTC
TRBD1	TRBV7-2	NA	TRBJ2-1	CASSDRADEQFF	TGTGCCAGCAGCGACAGGGCCGATGAGCAGTTCTTC
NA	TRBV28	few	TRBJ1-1	CASSFPSAVDTEAFF	TGTGCCAGCAGTTTCCCTTCGGCTGTGGACACTGAAGCTTTCTTT